This TCR beta chain was captured in a study of post-analysis software for immune sequencing data. Overall study context: Both relapsing-remitting and secondary progressive multiple sclerosis featured among the disease courses, as did progressive-relapsing multiple sclerosis.

From germline, CDR1 is SGHKS and CDR2 YYEKEE (reference sequence). This CDR3 region has 16 residues. Study observations and caveats: Significantly lower normalized Chao1 diversity was seen in multiple sclerosis patients than in controls. With TRBV5-6, TRBV5-1 and TRBV20-1 included, 4 or 5 TRBV segments were more frequent in patients than in controls.

The TCR beta cDNA libraries contained unique molecular identifiers. It was from approximately 0.91 to 9.4 million T cells that some 460,000 cDNA molecules came. TCRdb itself ran the PCR reads through MiXCR, one entry per CDR3 protein. The data show roughly 600,000 distinct CDR3 sequences, roughly 47% seen once. As to this clonotype: Its antigen is not known. The junction departs from germline at one end; a sequencing error may be responsible.

This chain uses TRBV5-5 with TRBJ2-5; 11 bases map to TRBD2. This clonotype was sampled from a girl aged 10-17 years with multiple sclerosis. Sample: blood. Written as DNA, the CDR3 is TGTGCCGGCAGCTCCCTAACTAGCGGGGGTGAGACTGAGCAGTACTTC. It is translated as CAGSSLTSGGETEQYF. The whole variable domain, remainder taken from reference TRBV5-5 and TRBJ2-5, is DAGVTQSPTHLIKTRGQQVTLRCSPISGHKSVSWYQQVLGQGPQFIFQYYEKEERGRGNFPDRFSARQFPNYSSELNVNALLLGDSALYLCAGSSLTSGGETEQYFGPGTRLLVL.